Presented here are 30 T cell receptor beta chains from one specimen sequenced in a study of T cell responses to AZD1222 COVID-19 vaccine. TCRdb keeps only in-frame clones here, not all; method: immunoSEQ multiplex PCR. The sample records 70,000 to 95,000 clones, roughly 90% being singletons. The sequenced sample was peripheral blood, obtained on day 0 of MenACWY control vaccination. The origin of the receptors is an adult in good health.

The rearrangement links TRBV6-2 or TRBV6-3 to TRBJ1-2, with D perhaps matching TRBD1 (5 bases). The V gene's germline CDR1 is MNHEY and CDR2 SVGEGT. Trimming shortened V by 2 bases and J by 4 bases, and 23 bases separated the two germline ends. The CDR3 is made up of 18 amino acids. In DNA form, the CDR3 reads TGTGCCAGCAGTTACACCTACTCCTCAGGGTGGCCCACCTATGGCTACACCTTC. Its translation is CASSYTYSSGWPTYGYTF.

The chain carries TRBV5-1 and TRBJ2-3, with 8 nucleotides matching TRBD1. The germline gives CDR1 SGHRS, CDR2 YFSETQ. CDR3 length equals 15 residues. V shed 2 bases, J shed 2 bases, and the junction held 4 bases outside the gene matches. The CDR3 sequence: CASSFRGLDTDTQYF. CDR3 nucleotide sequence: TGCGCCAGCAGCTTCAGGGGGCTTGACACAGATACGCAGTATTTT.

The chain combines TRBV7-2 with TRBJ2-7; 8 positions match TRBD1. V dropped 4 bases and J dropped 6; count of bases not matched to a gene: 5. Germline CDR1 is SGHTA and CDR2 is FQGNSA. This CDR3 region has 13 residues. This CDR3 is CASSWTGTAEQYF. CDR3 nucleotides: TGTGCCAGCAGCTGGACAGGGACCGCCGAGCAGTACTTC.

This CDR3 is CASSVSSGDTDTQYF. The CDR3 bases are TGTGCCAGCAGCGTTAGTAGCGGGGACACAGATACGCAGTATTTT. The V gene is TRBV11-3, the J gene TRBJ2-3; 8 nucleotides align to TRBD2. The CDR3 consists of 15 residues. Germline V gives CDR1 SGHNT, CDR2 YENEEA. V lost 5 bases to trimming and J lost 2 bases; unmatched junction nucleotides: 6. Supplemented by reference TRBV11-3 and TRBJ2-3, the full variable domain reads EAGVVQSPRYKIIEKKQPVAFWCNPISGHNTLYWYLQNLGQGPELLIRYENEEAVDDSQLPKDRFSAERLKGVDSTLKIQPAELGDSAVYLCASSVSSGDTDTQYFGPGTRLTVL.

The chain combines TRBV5-4 with TRBJ2-3; D uncertain. CDR3 size: 14 residues. Between the trimmed V and J ends, which lost 2 bases and 2 bases, there was a span of 9 bases. The V gene's germline CDR1 is SGHNT and CDR2 YYREEE (reference sequence). In DNA form, the CDR3 reads TGTGCCAGCAGCTTCACGGACGCCACAGATACGCAGTATTTT. It is translated as CASSFTDATDTQYF.

The rearrangement joins TRBV6-4 to TRBJ2-1, with TRBD1 matching 7 bases. V lost 2 bases and J lost 4; bases outside the gene matches: 2. The CDR3 is 14 amino acids. Per germline, CDR1 MRHNA and CDR2 SNTAGT. CDR3 coding DNA: TGTGCCAGCAGTGACAGGGGGCTTTACAATGAGCAGTTCTTC. This sequence encodes CASSDRGLYNEQFF.

The rearrangement joins TRBV15 to TRBJ2-5, with D uncertain. CDR3 length: 15 residues. The V end was cut by 0 bases, the J end by 5 bases, with 13 bases between. CDR1 is LNHNV and CDR2 is YYDKDF in the germline V gene (reference sequence). The CDR3: CATSRDIGSRETQYF. The CDR3 DNA sequence: TGTGCCACCAGCAGAGATATCGGATCACGGGAGACCCAGTACTTC.

V usage is TRBV18 and J usage is TRBJ2-3, with D uncertain. V was cut by 0 bases and J by 1 base, with 11 bases left in between. The CDR3 extends over 16 amino acids. CDR1 and CDR2 (germline): KGHSH, LQKENI. CDR3 protein: CASSPPWGLGTDTQYF. The CDR3 nucleotides are TGTGCCAGCTCACCACCGTGGGGTTTGGGCACAGATACGCAGTATTTT.

This chain connects TRBV28 to TRBJ1-1; TRBD1 matches 7 bases. Germline V lookup: CDR1 MDHEN, CDR2 SYDVKM. The CDR3 is 14 amino acids. V shed 2 bases, J shed 5 bases, and the junction held 5 bases outside the gene matches. The DNA of the CDR3 is TGTGCCAGCAGTTTAACCTGGGGACAGACTGAAGCTTTCTTT. Translation: CASSLTWGQTEAFF. The entire variable domain, with the rest obtained from reference TRBV28 and TRBJ1-1, is as follows: DVKVTQSSRYLVKRTGEKVFLECVQDMDHENMFWYRQDPGLGLRLIYFSYDVKMKEKGDIPEGYSVSREKKERFSLILESASTNQTSMYLCASSLTWGQTEAFFGQGTRLTVV.

The rearrangement uses TRBV24-1 and TRBJ1-2, with a weak D call TRBD1 (5 bases). Germline V gene sequence: CDR1 KGHDR, CDR2 SFDVKD. This CDR3 has 12 amino acids. The ends were cut back, 3 bases at V and 4 bases at J, with 5 bases in the middle. The CDR3 region is CATSDDSYGYTF. The CDR3 DNA reads TGTGCCACCAGTGATGACAGCTATGGCTACACCTTC.

In this sample, this clone turned up once. V is TRBV27 and J is TRBJ1-1; D is unresolved. V dropped 5 bases and J dropped 0 bases, with 16 bases sitting between them. Germline loops: CDR1 MNHEY, CDR2 SMNVEV (reference sequence). The CDR3 consists of 16 residues. This CDR3 is CASSPDPAGVNTEAFF. CDR3 nucleotides: TGTGCCAGCAGTCCAGATCCCGCGGGAGTGAACACTGAAGCTTTCTTT.

This rearrangement joins TRBV7-9 to TRBJ1-5; D gene uncertain. The CDR3 is 13 amino acids. Per the germline V gene, CDR1 is SEHNR and CDR2 is FQNEAQ (reference sequence). Between the trimmed V and J ends, which lost 1 base and 7 bases, there was a span of 8 bases. In DNA, the CDR3 is TGTGCCAGCAGCTTAGGAGTAGGCCAGCCCCAGCATTTT. Its protein product is CASSLGVGQPQHF.

The genes are TRBV19 and TRBJ2-1, with 7 bases matching TRBD2. V was pared by 4 bases and J by 2 bases, with 2 bases of the junction left unmatched. Per the germline V gene, CDR1 is LNHDA and CDR2 is SQIVND (reference sequence). The CDR3 runs 14 residues. The CDR3 coding sequence is TGTGCCAGTAGTACAAGCGGGGCCTACAATGAGCAGTTCTTC. As protein: CASSTSGAYNEQFF.

The CDR3 bases are TGTGCCAGTAGTATGAACAGGGCTACGAACACCGGGGAGCTGTTTTTT. The encoded protein is CASSMNRATNTGELFF. The chain recombines TRBV19 with TRBJ2-2; a weak D match, TRBD1 (6 bases). Germline V gene data show CDR1 as LNHDA and CDR2 as SQIVND (reference sequence). Deletions cut 3 bases from V and 0 bases from J, with 11 bases between. This CDR3 spans 16 amino acids.

The chain couples TRBV18 to TRBJ2-1; unclear D gene. Trimming cost V 1 base and J 0 bases, with 7 bases left between them. Germline V lookup: CDR1 KGHSH, CDR2 LQKENI. The CDR3 loop spans 15 amino acids. In DNA, the CDR3 is TGTGCCAGCTCACCACAGGCGAGCTCCTACAATGAGCAGTTCTTC. This translates into CASSPQASSYNEQFF. The full variable domain, rest sourced from reference TRBV18 and TRBJ2-1, is NAGVMQNPRHLVRRRGQEARLRCSPMKGHSHVYWYRQLPEEGLKFMVYLQKENIIDESGMPKERFSAEFPKEGPSILRIQQVVRGDSAAYFCASSPQASSYNEQFFGPGTRLTVL.

V and J are TRBV29-1 and TRBJ1-3; D is possibly TRBD1 (6 bases). Trimming took off 4 bases at V and 3 bases at J, with 13 bases between the two ends. The V gene's germline CDR1 is SQVTM and CDR2 ANQGSEA. The CDR3 sequence is 14 residues long. The CDR3 DNA reads TGCAGCGTTGTATTGGGGGCGGTTGGAAACACCATATATTTT. It translates to CSVVLGAVGNTIYF.

This chain's CDR3 is CASSYPGTGGNEQYF. CDR3 coding DNA: TGTGCCAGCAGTTACCCCGGGACAGGGGGCAACGAGCAGTACTTC. V usage is TRBV6-5 and J usage is TRBJ2-7, with 12 bases lining up with TRBD1. CDR1 MNHEY and CDR2 SVGAGI come from the germline V gene. This CDR3 region has 15 residues. The J segment lost 5 bases and the V segment lost 2 bases, leaving 4 bases of the junction unmatched.

This clone appeared a few times. The chain is built from TRBV28 and TRBJ1-2, with D unresolved. The CDR3 sequence is 13 residues long. Trimming shortened V by 6 bases and J by 3 bases, and 11 bases separated the two germline ends. Germline V gene lookup returns CDR1 MDHEN and CDR2 SYDVKM. CDR3 nucleotides: TGTGCCAGCAGGGGAGGGCAGGACTATGGCTACACCTTC. This sequence encodes CASRGGQDYGYTF.

The count of this clone is one. This sequence joins TRBV7-2 and TRBJ1-1; the match to TRBD1 covers 7 bases. CDR1 SGHTA and CDR2 FQGNSA come from the germline V gene. J was trimmed by 1 base and V by 1 base; bases with no gene match: 3. The CDR3 covers 15 residues. The CDR3 DNA sequence: TGTGCCAGCAGCTTAGTACAGGGGAAGAACACTGAAGCTTTCTTT. Amino acid sequence: CASSLVQGKNTEAFF.

Here the CDR3 reads CASSRWGSPEAFF. The CDR3 nucleotides read TGCGCCAGCAGCCGATGGGGGAGTCCTGAAGCTTTCTTT. V is TRBV5-1 and J is TRBJ1-1; TRBD1 is a possible D gene (5 bases). The CDR3 sequence is 13 residues long. V lost 4 bases, J lost 6 bases, and 13 bases lay in between. The germline CDR1 and CDR2 sequences are SGHRS and YFSETQ.

This chain uses TRBV6-6 with TRBJ1-6; D remains ambiguous. The CDR3 length is 15 residues. V lost 1 base to trimming and J lost 8 bases, with 12 bases between them. The germline CDR1 and CDR2 sequences are MNHNY and SVGAGI (reference sequence). CDR3 sequence: CASSYLAPRDSPLHF. Written as DNA, the CDR3 is TGTGCCAGCAGTTACTTGGCACCAAGGGATTCACCCCTCCACTTT.

The chain recombines TRBV7-3 with TRBJ2-1; D might be TRBD2 (6 bases). CDR1 SGHTA and CDR2 FQGTGA come from the germline V gene. V shed 5 bases and J shed 4 bases, with 15 bases lying between them. The CDR3 loop spans 15 amino acids. CDR3: CASSRGRGQYNEQFF. The CDR3 bases are TGTGCCAGCAGCCGAGGGCGGGGTCAGTACAATGAGCAGTTCTTC.

The chain is built from TRBV5-4 and TRBJ1-2; D gene uncertain. The CDR3 runs 14 residues. Germline V gene sequence: CDR1 SGHNT, CDR2 YYREEE (reference sequence). V shed 0 bases and J shed 5 bases, with 11 bases lying between them. The CDR3 is CASSLGGEHYGYTF. The CDR3, as DNA: TGTGCCAGCAGCTTGGGCGGGGAGCATTATGGCTACACCTTC.

The gene calls are TRBV3-1 (or the pseudogene TRBV3-2) and TRBJ1-2, with D unresolved. There are 14 residues in the CDR3. V lost 0 bases, J lost 8 bases, and 13 bases lay in between. CDR1 and CDR2 (germline): LGHDT, YNNKEL (reference sequence). The CDR3 is CASSQDLPGDGYTF. In DNA form, the CDR3 reads TGTGCCAGCAGCCAAGACCTTCCGGGAGACGGCTACACCTTC.

The gene calls are TRBV3-1 (or the pseudogene TRBV3-2) and TRBJ1-2; unclear D gene. The CDR3 is made up of 12 amino acids. V was shortened by 0 bases and J by 7 bases, with 6 bases between the two germline ends. Germline V gene sequence: CDR1 LGHDT, CDR2 YNNKEL (reference sequence). The CDR3 DNA reads as TGTGCCAGCAGCCAAGAATTCGCTGGCTACACCTTC. This gives the protein CASSQEFAGYTF.

This clone was detected once. The chain employs TRBV6-5 and TRBJ1-3; weak D call: TRBD1 (5 bases). The CDR3 has 15 residues. CDR1 is MNHEY, CDR2 SVGAGI, per germline. V lost 0 bases, J lost 8 bases, and 14 bases lay in between. CDR3 sequence reads: CASSYSTQGMYTIYF. The CDR3 DNA is TGTGCCAGCAGTTACTCGACCCAGGGAATGTACACCATATATTTT.

The V and J genes are TRBV27 and TRBJ2-5, with 11 bases aligning to TRBD1. This CDR3 has 16 residues. Germline V gives CDR1 MNHEY, CDR2 SMNVEV (reference sequence). V was pared by 5 bases and J by 4 bases, with 9 bases of the junction left unmatched. In DNA form, the CDR3 reads TGTGCCAGCAGTGAAATCGGGACAGGGGGTGGAGAGACCCAGTACTTC. Amino acids: CASSEIGTGGGETQYF.

The gene calls are TRBV4-3 and TRBJ1-2, with a weak D call TRBD1 (5 bases). Trimming shortened V by 8 bases and J by 1 base, and 17 bases separated the two germline ends. Germline V lookup: CDR1 LGHNA, CDR2 YSLEER. The CDR3 covers 15 residues. The CDR3 reads CASWGVAAGNYGYTF. The CDR3 bases are TGCGCCAGCTGGGGGGTGGCCGCGGGTAACTATGGCTACACCTTC.

The rearrangement links TRBV27 to TRBJ2-3; 10 nucleotides align to TRBD2. J was trimmed by 5 bases and V by 5 bases; bases with no gene match: 7. The germline V gene encodes CDR1 MNHEY and CDR2 SMNVEV (reference sequence). CDR3 length: 15 residues. The CDR3 region is CASSRAGGLVDTQYF. CDR3 nucleotide sequence: TGTGCCAGCAGTCGAGCGGGGGGGCTAGTAGATACGCAGTATTTT.

For this clone: Additional DNA sequences in this sample encode the identical CDR3. The J gene is TRBJ1-5, the V gene TRBV30; no definite D call. Per the germline V gene, CDR1 is GTSNPN and CDR2 is SVGIG (reference sequence). The CDR3 is 13 residues long. Trimming took off 0 bases at V and 3 bases at J, with 6 bases between the two ends. The chain's CDR3 is CAWSVRDNQPQHF. The DNA of the CDR3 is TGTGCCTGGAGTGTTAGAGACAATCAGCCCCAGCATTTT.